This T cell receptor beta chain emerged from a study of CD8+ T cells in alopecia areata. Whole-study results and caveats: One nonresponder leaves baseline CD8+ expansion's link to response uncertain.

CDR3 length equals 14 residues. The V gene end was trimmed by 3 bases and the J gene end by 9 bases; junction bases not matched to a gene: 5. Germline V gives CDR1 KGHSH, CDR2 LQKENI. Extracted RNA was reverse transcribed into cDNA, the sequencing template. Some clones are missing from TCRdb's copy, which holds only in-frame ones; the method was immunoSEQ multiplex PCR. Of 200,000 to 250,000 clones in the sample, 64% were seen once. As to treatment: oral pan-JAK inhibitor, 5-10 mg twice daily. In its sample, this clone was seen a few times. Its antigen remains unidentified. Sequenced here: CD4+ T cells sorted from blood, sampled at week 4, from a patient treated with tofacitinib. This chain uses TRBV18 with TRBJ1-6; the match to TRBD1 covers 7 bases. The clonotype comes from a human donor with alopecia areata. The CDR3, as DNA: TGTGCCAGCTCACCGGAGGGGGCAAGTTCACCCCTCCACTTT. Translated, it gives CASSPEGASSPLHF.